A single sample is the source of the 10 T cell receptor beta chains below, sequenced in a study of blood T cell repertoires in COVID-19. Produced via immunoSEQ multiplex PCR; TCRdb's table is partial and in-frame only. Of about 97,000 clones listed, about nine tenths were seen once; the top ten hold 1.9%. The source material was peripheral blood. These receptors were taken from a woman aged 45-65 years with COVID-19, enrolled during active disease.

This chain connects TRBV2 to TRBJ2-3; TRBD2 is a possible D gene (7 bases). Germline CDR1 is SNHLY and CDR2 is FYNNEI. Deletions cut 7 bases from V and 2 bases from J, with 19 bases between. The CDR3 totals 16 residues. The CDR3, as DNA: TGTGCCAGCACTCACCGTGGGGGGGGGCTCACAGATACGCAGTATTTT. Protein sequence: CASTHRGGGLTDTQYF.

V gene TRBV7-8 combines with J gene TRBJ2-3, with 10 bases identical to TRBD1. Germline V CDR1 and CDR2: SGHVS, FQNEAQ. This CDR3 is 14 amino acids long. J lost 5 bases, V lost 5 bases, and 4 bases had no gene match. The CDR3 sequence: CASSPRDRGDTQYF. The DNA for the CDR3 is TGTGCCAGCAGCCCCAGGGACAGGGGAGATACGCAGTATTTT. The full variable domain, with the rest looked up from reference TRBV7-8 and TRBJ2-3, is GAGVSQSPRYKVAKRGQDVALRCDPISGHVSLFWYQQALGQGPEFLTYFQNEAQLDKSGLPSDRFFAERPEGSVSTLKIQRTQQEDSAVYLCASSPRDRGDTQYFGPGTRLTVL.

This clone is a singleton in its sample. This sequence joins TRBV5-1 and TRBJ2-1; possible D gene TRBD2, 6 bases. Germline V lookup: CDR1 SGHRS, CDR2 YFSETQ. Trimming pared 5 bases from V and 5 bases from J, leaving 17 bases between. The CDR3 runs to 15 residues. The CDR3 DNA reads as TGCGCCAGCAGAATGGGGGTTGGCGGGGACAATGAGCAGTTCTTC. It yields the protein CASRMGVGGDNEQFF.

V and J are TRBV28 and TRBJ1-5, with 7 nucleotides matching TRBD1. In germline, CDR1 is MDHEN, CDR2 SYDVKM. The CDR3 is made up of 15 amino acids. J lost 2 bases, V lost 3 bases, and 4 bases had no gene match. For the CDR3, the DNA is TGTGCCAGCAGTTTCATGGACAGGCGCAATCAGCCCCAGCATTTT. Amino acid sequence: CASSFMDRRNQPQHF.

The CDR3 reads CAWNDRGVSGELFF. In DNA form, the CDR3 reads TGTGCCTGGAATGACAGGGGGGTCTCCGGGGAGCTGTTTTTT. The chain recombines TRBV30 with TRBJ2-2; 9 bases fit TRBD1. CDR1 and CDR2 from the germline V gene are GTSNPN and SVGIG (reference sequence). The CDR3 contains 14 residues. Trimming removed 4 bases from V and 6 bases from J; junction bases left unmatched: 6.

The chain recombines TRBV19 with TRBJ2-6, with 9 bases lining up with TRBD1. The CDR3 extends over 17 amino acids. The V segment lost 7 bases and the J segment 2 bases; nucleotides outside the gene matches: 9. Germline-derived CDR1 and CDR2 are LNHDA and SQIVND (reference sequence). The CDR3: CASKYVTGGTGANVLTF. The CDR3 DNA sequence: TGTGCCAGTAAATATGTGACAGGGGGGACTGGGGCCAACGTCCTGACTTTC.

This chain links TRBV27 with TRBJ2-7; no reliable D call. CDR3 size: 13 residues. Per germline, CDR1 MNHEY and CDR2 SMNVEV (reference sequence). Trimming pared 3 bases from V and 2 bases from J, leaving 8 bases between. CDR3 in DNA: TGTGCCAGCAGTTTGACTGAGGCCTACGAGCAGTACTTC. Amino acid sequence: CASSLTEAYEQYF.

This clone was found once. The V gene is TRBV11-2, the J gene TRBJ2-3; 7 nucleotides line up with TRBD1. Looked up from germline, CDR1 is SGHAT and CDR2 is FQNNGV. The CDR3 extends over 14 amino acids. V gave up 3 bases and J gave up 6 bases; unmatched junction bases: 6. CDR3 coding DNA: TGTGCCAGCAGCTTGCTAGGGGGCAGGGATACGCAGTATTTT. This sequence encodes CASSLLGGRDTQYF.

The sample holds a few counts of this clone. V gene TRBV6-5 combines with J gene TRBJ1-2; D is perhaps TRBD1 (6 bases). V shed 8 bases and J shed 6 bases, with 22 bases lying between them. Germline-derived CDR1 and CDR2 are MNHEY and SVGAGI. There are 15 residues in the CDR3. The CDR3 DNA reads TGTGCCAGCGACTTTCTACAGGGCGCTGATCATGGCTACACCTTC. This encodes CASDFLQGADHGYTF.

CDR3 loop: CASSLRAGASYEQYF. The CDR3 DNA sequence: TGTGCCAGCAGCTTACGGGCGGGGGCCTCCTACGAGCAGTACTTC. The chain employs TRBV11-3 and TRBJ2-7, with a weak D call TRBD2 (7 bases). Trimming cost V 2 bases and J 0 bases, with 11 bases left between them. Germline V gives CDR1 SGHNT, CDR2 YENEEA. The CDR3 consists of 15 residues.